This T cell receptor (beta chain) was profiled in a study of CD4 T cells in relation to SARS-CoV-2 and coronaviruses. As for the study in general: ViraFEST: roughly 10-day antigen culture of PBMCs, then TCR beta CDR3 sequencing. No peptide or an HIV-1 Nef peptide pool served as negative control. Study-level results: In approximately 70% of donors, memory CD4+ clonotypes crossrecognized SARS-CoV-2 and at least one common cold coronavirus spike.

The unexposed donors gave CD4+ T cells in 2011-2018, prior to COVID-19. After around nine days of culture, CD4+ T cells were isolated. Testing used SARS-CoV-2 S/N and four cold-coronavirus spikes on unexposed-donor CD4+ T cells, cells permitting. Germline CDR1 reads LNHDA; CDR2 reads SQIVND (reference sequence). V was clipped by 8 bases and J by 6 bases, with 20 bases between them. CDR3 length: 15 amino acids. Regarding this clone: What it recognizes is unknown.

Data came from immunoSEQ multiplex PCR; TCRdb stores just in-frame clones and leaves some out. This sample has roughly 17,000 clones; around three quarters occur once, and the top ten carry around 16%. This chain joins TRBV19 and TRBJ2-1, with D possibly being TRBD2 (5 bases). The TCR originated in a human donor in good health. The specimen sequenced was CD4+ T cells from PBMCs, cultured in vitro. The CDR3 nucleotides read TGTGCCAGTCGTACGAGACATGGAGAGGGCAATGAGCAGTTCTTC. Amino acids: CASRTRHGEGNEQFF.